Listed here are 30 T cell receptor beta chains from one sample, sequenced in a study of cytomegalovirus exposure and HLA in healthy donors. With 60 Vbeta and 13 Jbeta primers, the PCR was carried out. Profiling relied on immunoSEQ multiplex PCR, and the TCRdb table lists in-frame clones only, not all of them. The sample has 65,000 to 70,000 clones, 80% to 90% seen once. Sequencing was performed on PBMCs. The receptors were gathered from a woman in her 30s in good health and CMV-seropositive.

The chain has TRBV6-5 and TRBJ1-3; possibly TRBD1 for D (5 bases). V was cut by 6 bases and J by 4 bases, with 10 bases left in between. The CDR3 length is 13 residues. Germline lookup yields CDR1 MNHEY and CDR2 SVGAGI. The CDR3 here is CASSLQEGNTIYF. As DNA, the CDR3 is TGTGCCAGCAGCCTACAGGAGGGAAACACCATATATTTT.

The chain recombines TRBV19 with TRBJ2-7, with D perhaps matching TRBD2 (6 bases). Germline-derived CDR1 and CDR2 are LNHDA and SQIVND (reference sequence). V shed 5 bases and J shed 0 bases, with 11 bases lying between them. The CDR3 loop spans 14 amino acids. CDR3 protein: CASSLGGSSYEQYF. CDR3 DNA sequence: TGTGCCAGTAGTCTCGGGGGTAGCTCCTACGAGCAGTACTTC. The full variable domain, its missing parts supplied by reference TRBV19 and TRBJ2-7, is DGGITQSPKYLFRKEGQNVTLSCEQNLNHDAMYWYRQDPGQGLRLIYYSQIVNDFQKGDIAEGYSVSREKKESFPLTVTSAQKNPTAFYLCASSLGGSSYEQYFGPGTRLTVT.

The V and J genes are TRBV2 and TRBJ2-5; 7 nucleotides align to TRBD2. The germline V gene encodes CDR1 SNHLY and CDR2 FYNNEI. The CDR3 has 13 amino acids. Trimming at V came to 7 bases and at J to 5 bases, leaving 7 bases not matched to a gene. CDR3 in amino acids: CASKWEGYETQYF. DNA for the CDR3: TGTGCCAGCAAATGGGAGGGCTACGAGACCCAGTACTTC.

The V and J genes are TRBV6-5 and TRBJ1-3; 7 bases are shared with TRBD1. The CDR3 has 14 residues. V gave up 6 bases and J gave up 2 bases; unmatched junction bases: 4. The germline V gene encodes CDR1 MNHEY and CDR2 SVGAGI. This CDR3 reads CASSIDRAGNTIYF. Here the CDR3 DNA reads TGTGCCAGCAGCATCGACAGGGCTGGAAACACCATATATTTT.

V is TRBV4-2 and J is TRBJ1-1; D is perhaps TRBD1 (5 bases). This CDR3 has 13 residues. Germline CDR1 and CDR2: LGHNA and YNFKEQ. Trimming removed 1 base from V and 8 bases from J, with 11 bases in between. The CDR3 sequence is CASSQVAGREAFF. Written as DNA, the CDR3 is TGTGCCAGCAGCCAAGTAGCAGGGCGAGAAGCTTTCTTT.

The genes are TRBV12-2 and TRBJ1-3. TRBV12-2 is listed as a pseudogene. The CDR3 is 15 amino acids. This CDR3 reads CASRPGLCSGNTIYF. In DNA, the CDR3 is TGTGCAAGTCGCCCGGGACTGTGCTCTGGAAACACCATATATTTT.

Note on this clone: Other nucleotide sequences from this sample produce the same CDR3. The V call is TRBV30, the J call TRBJ2-5; weak D call: TRBD1 (6 bases). The CDR3 is 14 amino acids. The ends were cut back, 2 bases at V and 2 bases at J, with 12 bases in the middle. The germline V gene encodes CDR1 GTSNPN and CDR2 SVGIG (reference sequence). The CDR3 protein is CAWSLTGGQETQYF. CDR3 nucleotide sequence: TGTGCCTGGAGTCTGACAGGAGGTCAAGAGACCCAGTACTTC. The variable domain in full, with the rest retrieved from reference TRBV30 and TRBJ2-5, is SQTIHQWPATLVQPVGSPLSLECTVEGTSNPNLYWYRQAAGRGLQLLFYSVGIGQISSEVPQNLSASRPQDRQFILSSKKLLLSDSGFYLCAWSLTGGQETQYFGPGTRLLVL.

The chain is built from TRBV6-1 and TRBJ2-2; 7 positions match TRBD1. Germline-derived CDR1 and CDR2 are MNHNS and SASEGT. This CDR3 is built from 14 residues. V lost 7 bases to trimming and J lost 6 bases; unmatched junction nucleotides: 8. The CDR3 nucleotides are TGTGCCAGCACCGAATTCAGGGGGTCCGGGGAGCTGTTTTTT. Its translation is CASTEFRGSGELFF.

This sequence joins TRBV25-1 and TRBJ1-2; D possibly corresponds to TRBD1 (5 bases). Germline assignment: CDR1 MGHDK and CDR2 SYGVNS. V shed 7 bases and J shed 3 bases, with 15 bases lying between them. This CDR3 is 14 amino acids long. This CDR3 is CASTRGGTDYGYTF. In DNA form, the CDR3 reads TGTGCCAGCACCCGGGGAGGGACTGACTATGGCTACACCTTC.

The J gene is TRBJ2-7, the V gene TRBV19; D possibly corresponds to TRBD2 (6 bases). The CDR3 is made up of 15 amino acids. Germline loops: CDR1 LNHDA, CDR2 SQIVND (reference sequence). The germline V and J ends were trimmed by 9 bases and 5 bases, with 23 bases remaining between them. DNA of the CDR3: TGTGCCAGCGCGATGGCTTACCTCGGGAGTAACGAGCAGTACTTC. Translated, it gives CASAMAYLGSNEQYF.

This chain joins TRBV28 and TRBJ1-5; D is possibly TRBD1 (6 bases). Germline loops: CDR1 MDHEN, CDR2 SYDVKM. The CDR3 loop spans 15 amino acids. V was clipped by 6 bases and J by 7 bases, with 19 bases between them. Here the CDR3 reads CASSPYREKEQPQHF. The CDR3 DNA sequence: TGTGCCAGCAGCCCCTACAGGGAGAAAGAGCAGCCCCAGCATTTT. The full variable domain, rest sourced from reference TRBV28 and TRBJ1-5, is DVKVTQSSRYLVKRTGEKVFLECVQDMDHENMFWYRQDPGLGLRLIYFSYDVKMKEKGDIPEGYSVSREKKERFSLILESASTNQTSMYLCASSPYREKEQPQHFGDGTRLSIL.

This clone has a handful of counts. The CDR3 protein is CASSRDRGPGELFF. CDR3 in DNA: TGCGCCAGCAGCAGGGACAGGGGGCCCGGGGAGCTGTTTTTT. The gene calls are TRBV5-1 and TRBJ2-2, with 12 bases lining up with TRBD1. CDR3 length equals 14 residues. The J segment lost 6 bases and the V segment lost 4 bases, leaving 1 base of the junction unmatched. Germline CDR1 and CDR2: SGHRS and YFSETQ.

The sample holds a few counts of this clone. The chain recombines TRBV29-1 with TRBJ2-3; 9 nucleotides line up with TRBD2. Germline V gene lookup returns CDR1 SQVTM and CDR2 ANQGSEA. With 5 bases clipped from V and 2 bases from J, the junction kept 8 bases outside the gene matches. CDR3 length: 15 amino acids. In DNA, the CDR3 is TGCAGCGTTTCCGAGCGGGAGGCGTACACAGATACGCAGTATTTT. Translated, it gives CSVSEREAYTDTQYF.

The V gene is TRBV11-1, the J gene TRBJ2-1; TRBD2 agrees at 7 bases. The junction had 13 bases not matched to a gene; V was cut back by 5 bases and J by 0 bases. Germline V gene sequence: CDR1 SGHAT, CDR2 FQDESV (reference sequence). The CDR3 has 18 amino acids. This CDR3 reads CASSELILAGSSYNEQFF. In DNA form, the CDR3 reads TGTGCCAGCAGCGAACTCATTTTAGCGGGTAGCTCCTACAATGAGCAGTTCTTC.

V usage is TRBV10-2 and J usage is TRBJ2-2, with D uncertain. V lost 6 bases, J lost 7 bases, and 15 bases lay in between. The CDR3 consists of 14 residues. Looked up from germline, CDR1 is WSHSY and CDR2 is SAAADI. The DNA of the CDR3 is TGCGCCAGCAGGCCCCCAGGCCTTGGCGGGGAGCTGTTTTTT. It yields the protein CASRPPGLGGELFF.

The CDR3 DNA reads as TGTGCCAGCAGTTTAGAGGGATCCTATAATTCACCCCTCCACTTT. Translation: CASSLEGSYNSPLHF. V is TRBV27 and J is TRBJ1-6; D remains ambiguous. This CDR3 spans 15 amino acids. With 2 bases removed from V and 1 base from J, the gap between germline ends came to 6 bases. Germline V CDR1 and CDR2: MNHEY, SMNVEV (reference sequence).

V is TRBV28 and J is TRBJ2-3, with 9 positions matching TRBD2. Germline assignment: CDR1 MDHEN and CDR2 SYDVKM. Trimming removed 3 bases from V and 7 bases from J; junction bases left unmatched: 14. The length of the CDR3 is 17 residues. The CDR3: CASSFSGVAGVRNTQYF. The CDR3 DNA sequence: TGTGCCAGCAGTTTTTCGGGGGTAGCGGGAGTTCGGAATACGCAGTATTTT.

This clone was seen a single time. V gene TRBV19 combines with J gene TRBJ2-3; D gene uncertain. CDR3 length: 14 amino acids. V shed 3 bases and J shed 0 bases, with 7 bases lying between them. Germline V gene data show CDR1 as LNHDA and CDR2 as SQIVND (reference sequence). This CDR3 reads CASSMGRSTDTQYF. CDR3 nucleotides: TGTGCCAGTAGTATGGGCAGGAGCACAGATACGCAGTATTTT.

This chain joins TRBV19 and TRBJ1-2, with 9 bases matching TRBD1. The CDR3 has 14 residues. The ends lost 5 bases at V and 4 bases at J; junction bases unmatched: 5. Germline lookup yields CDR1 LNHDA and CDR2 SQIVND (reference sequence). CDR3 sequence: CASSLTGGSYGYTF. DNA for the CDR3: TGTGCCAGTAGTCTAACAGGGGGCAGCTATGGCTACACCTTC.

This clone was observed once. CDR3: CASSQGVSGGNEQFF. The CDR3 DNA follows: TGTGCCAGCAGCCAAGGTGTTAGCGGGGGAAATGAGCAGTTCTTC. This chain connects TRBV4-2 to TRBJ2-1, with 9 bases fitting TRBD2. Germline CDR1 LGHNA, CDR2 YNFKEQ. The CDR3 contains 15 residues. Unmatched junction bases numbered 5, after V lost 1 base and J lost 7 bases.

This clone was observed once. The chain recombines TRBV25-1 with TRBJ2-7; maybe TRBD1 (6 bases). This CDR3 comprises 12 residues. Per germline, CDR1 MGHDK and CDR2 SYGVNS. Trimming stripped 3 bases from V and 6 bases from J, with 9 bases between. The CDR3 loop reads CASSDTGPEQYF. CDR3 nucleotide sequence: TGTGCCAGCAGTGACACAGGGCCCGAGCAGTACTTC.

This sequence joins TRBV12-5 and TRBJ1-3, with 7 bases identical to TRBD1. J gave up 1 base and V 6 bases, and 18 bases lay outside the gene matches. The CDR3 totals 19 residues. Per the germline V gene, CDR1 is LGHNT and CDR2 is FRNRAP. The CDR3 sequence: CASGSPTGTENLSGNTIYF. CDR3 coding DNA: TGTGCTAGTGGCTCCCCCACGGGGACAGAAAACTTATCTGGAAACACCATATATTTT.

The rearrangement uses TRBV7-6 and TRBJ2-5; a possible D gene is TRBD2 (6 bases). Per the germline V gene, CDR1 is SGHVS and CDR2 is FNYEAQ. V was clipped by 0 bases and J by 2 bases, with 7 bases between them. There are 14 residues in the CDR3. This CDR3 reads CASSLAGLQETQYF. CDR3 DNA: TGTGCCAGCAGCTTAGCGGGACTGCAAGAGACCCAGTACTTC.

V and J are TRBV11-1 and TRBJ2-7; no definite D call. Germline assignment: CDR1 SGHAT and CDR2 FQDESV (reference sequence). Trimming took off 5 bases at V and 0 bases at J, with 14 bases between the two ends. The CDR3 length is 15 residues. CDR3 residues: CASSPRRNPSYEQYF. The CDR3 DNA reads as TGTGCCAGCAGCCCACGCAGGAACCCCTCCTACGAGCAGTACTTC.

This chain uses TRBV18 with TRBJ2-4; 7 bases map to TRBD1. J gave up 0 bases and V 0 bases, and 11 bases lay outside the gene matches. In germline, CDR1 is KGHSH, CDR2 LQKENI. CDR3 length: 19 amino acids. The CDR3 spells CASSPPGQNILLAKNIQYF. The CDR3 DNA reads TGTGCCAGCTCACCACCGGGACAGAACATTTTACTAGCCAAAAACATTCAGTACTTC.

This chain joins TRBV10-1 and TRBJ2-5, with a possible D match to TRBD2 (5 bases). V was clipped by 5 bases and J by 1 base, with 11 bases between them. This CDR3 comprises 14 residues. Germline loops: CDR1 WNHNN, CDR2 SYGVQD (reference sequence). The CDR3 DNA sequence: TGCGCCAGCAGTCCTGCCGGGGTCCAAGAGACCCAGTACTTC. It yields the protein CASSPAGVQETQYF.

In regard to this clone: The junction departs from germline at one end; a sequencing error may be responsible. V gene TRBV18 combines with J gene TRBJ2-5; D gene ambiguous. The CDR3 has 13 residues. Germline assignment: CDR1 KGHSH and CDR2 LQKENI. The CDR3 reads CASSRIQQEAQYF. The CDR3 nucleotides read TGTGCCAGCTCACGAATTCAACAAGAGGCCCAGTACTTC. The full variable domain, its missing parts supplied by reference TRBV18 and TRBJ2-5, is NAGVMQNPRHLVRRRGQEARLRCSPMKGHSHVYWYRQLPEEGLKFMVYLQKENIIDESGMPKERFSAEFPKEGPSILRIQQVVRGDSAAYFCASSRIQQEAQYFGPGTRLLVL.

The chain recombines TRBV11-3 with TRBJ2-2; 8 bases are shared with TRBD1. The germline V gene has CDR1 SGHNT and CDR2 YENEEA. CDR3 length: 15 amino acids. The trim removed 5 bases at V and 5 bases at J, leaving 7 bases unmatched. The CDR3 loop is CASSPAGQVTGELFF. CDR3 sequence (DNA): TGTGCCAGCAGCCCCGCGGGACAGGTTACCGGGGAGCTGTTTTTT.

The sample holds one count of this clone. The chain carries TRBV12-5 and TRBJ1-2; D may be TRBD1 (5 bases). Germline CDR1 reads LGHNT; CDR2 reads FRNRAP. This CDR3 has 17 residues. Trimming shortened V by 3 bases and J by 1 base, and 18 bases separated the two germline ends. CDR3 region: CASGFWQGVESNYGYTF. The CDR3, as DNA: TGTGCTAGTGGTTTCTGGCAGGGTGTAGAGAGTAACTATGGCTACACCTTC.

CDR3 region: CASSWGLVGGEQFF. The CDR3 region has the DNA TGTGCCAGCAGTTGGGGACTTGTTGGGGGTGAGCAGTTCTTC. This chain joins TRBV6-5 and TRBJ2-1, with D perhaps TRBD2 (6 bases). Trimming shortened V by 4 bases and J by 9 bases, and 16 bases separated the two germline ends. The CDR3 consists of 14 residues. Germline CDR1 reads MNHEY; CDR2 reads SVGAGI.